This T cell receptor (beta chain) was retrieved from a study of control samples from healthy donors and cancer patients. Deletions cut 0 bases from V and 0 bases from J, with 15 bases between. The CDR3 has 17 amino acids. The germline V gene encodes CDR1 SGHKS and CDR2 YYEKEE (reference sequence). Generated by immunoSEQ multiplex PCR, the TCRdb table keeps only in-frame clones and is missing some. The sample records 390,000 or so clones, around 90% being singletons. The source is a middle-aged man with head and neck cancer. Sequencing was carried out using PBMCs. The genes are TRBV5-5 and TRBJ1-1, with D unclear. The chain's CDR3 is CASSLALADQMNTEAFF. The DNA for the CDR3 is TGTGCCAGCAGCTTGGCGCTCGCTGACCAGATGAACACTGAAGCTTTCTTT.